This T cell receptor (beta chain) was identified in a study of T cell repertoires in cytomegalovirus infection. With respect to this clonotype: This may stem from a read error, because a much larger clone lies one nucleotide away.

TCRdb re-called the reads through MiXCR, storing one row per CDR3 protein. The repertoire holds 740,000 or so distinct CDR3 sequences, with about 40% as singletons. CDR1 and CDR2 from the germline V gene are SGHVT and SQSDAQ. This CDR3 region has 15 residues. Sequenced: PBMCs. The sequence came from a human donor in good health (CMV status not recorded). Some clones in this sample may be carry-over from other donors' samples. V and J are TRBV7-4 and TRBJ2-7, with 8 positions matching TRBD2. CDR3 bases: TGTGCCAGCAACTTAGAGCGGGGGACTCTCTACGAGCAGTACTTC. This sequence encodes CASNLERGTLYEQYF. Based on the CDR3 plus reference TRBV7-4 and TRBJ2-7, the full variable domain is GAGVSQSPRYKVAKRGRDVALRCDSISGHVTLYWYRQTLGQGSEVLTYSQSDAQRDKSGRPSGRFSAERPERSVSTLKIQRTEQGDSAVYLCASNLERGTLYEQYFGPGTRLTVT.